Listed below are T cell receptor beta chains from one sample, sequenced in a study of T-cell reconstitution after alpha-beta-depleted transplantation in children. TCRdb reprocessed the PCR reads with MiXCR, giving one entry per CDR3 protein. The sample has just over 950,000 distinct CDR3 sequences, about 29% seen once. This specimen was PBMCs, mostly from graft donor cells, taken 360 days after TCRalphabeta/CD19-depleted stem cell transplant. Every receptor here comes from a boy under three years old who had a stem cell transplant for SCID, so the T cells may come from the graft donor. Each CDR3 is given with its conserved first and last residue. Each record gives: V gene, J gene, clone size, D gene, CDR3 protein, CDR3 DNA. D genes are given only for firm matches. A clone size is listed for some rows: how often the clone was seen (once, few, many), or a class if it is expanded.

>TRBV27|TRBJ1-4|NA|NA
CASSPARATNEKLFF
TGTGCCAGCAGCCCGGCGAGGGCAACTAATGAAAAACTGTTTTTT
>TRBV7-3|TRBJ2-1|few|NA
CASSFGTGLKYNEQFF
TGTGCCAGCAGCTTTGGGACGGGGCTTAAGTACAATGAGCAGTTCTTC
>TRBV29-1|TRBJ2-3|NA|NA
CSAWTGRGYTDTQYF
TGCAGCGCCTGGACAGGGAGGGGGTACACAGATACGCAGTATTTT
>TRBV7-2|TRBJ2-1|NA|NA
CASSLGGGILNNEQFF
TGTGCCAGCAGCTTAGGAGGGGGAATTTTGAACAATGAGCAGTTCTTC
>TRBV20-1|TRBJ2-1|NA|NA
CSAKGLERPNEQFF
TGCAGTGCTAAGGGCCTGGAGCGACCCAATGAGCAGTTCTTC
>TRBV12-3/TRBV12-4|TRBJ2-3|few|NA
CASRGRAKGADTQYF
TGTGCCAGCAGAGGACGGGCCAAGGGAGCAGATACGCAGTATTTT
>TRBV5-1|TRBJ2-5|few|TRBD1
CASSPTGQGASETQYF
TGCGCCAGCAGCCCTACAGGACAGGGGGCATCAGAGACCCAGTACTTC
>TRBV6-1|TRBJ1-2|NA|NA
CASTYRASGGYGYTF
TGTGCCAGCACCTACCGCGCCTCCGGCGGCTATGGCTACACCTTC
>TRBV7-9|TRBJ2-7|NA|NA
CASSSGAGGYEQYF
TGTGCCAGCAGCTCCGGGGCCGGCGGGTACGAGCAGTACTTC
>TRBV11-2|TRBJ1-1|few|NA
CASSLDQIRGPGGTEAFF
TGTGCCAGCAGCTTAGATCAGATTCGGGGACCCGGGGGGACTGAAGCTTTCTTT
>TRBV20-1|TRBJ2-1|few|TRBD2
CSALRLAGVPLGNEQFF
TGCAGTGCCCTCCGGCTAGCGGGGGTCCCCTTGGGGAATGAGCAGTTCTTC
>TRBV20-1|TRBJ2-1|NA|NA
CSASWREQFF
TGCAGTGCTAGCTGGAGGGAGCAGTTCTTC
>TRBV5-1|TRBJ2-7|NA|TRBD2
CASSLGSSGGDISYEQYF
TGCGCCAGCAGCTTGGGGTCTAGCGGGGGGGACATCTCCTACGAGCAGTACTTC
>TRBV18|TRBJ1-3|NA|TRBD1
CASSSTTWTGRGNTIYF
TGTGCCAGCTCATCCACCACATGGACAGGGAGAGGAAACACCATATATTTT
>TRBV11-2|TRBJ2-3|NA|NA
CASSLWFPGAAEGTSTDTQYF
TGTGCCAGCAGCTTATGGTTTCCGGGTGCGGCGGAAGGAACGAGCACAGATACGCAGTATTTT
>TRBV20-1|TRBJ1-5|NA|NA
CSARDGSFNQPQHF
TGCAGTGCTAGAGATGGGAGTTTCAATCAGCCCCAGCATTTT
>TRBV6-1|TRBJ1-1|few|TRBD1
CASINGVTGDTEAFF
TGTGCCAGCATCAATGGGGTAACAGGGGACACTGAAGCTTTCTTT
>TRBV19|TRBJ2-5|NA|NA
CASMSEWETQYF
TGTGCCAGCATGTCCGAGTGGGAGACCCAGTACTTC
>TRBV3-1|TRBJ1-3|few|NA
CASSRHEVNTIYF
TGTGCCAGCAGCCGGCATGAGGTGAACACCATATATTTT
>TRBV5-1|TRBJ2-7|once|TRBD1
CASSLKVRGRDRSYEQYF
TGCGCCAGCAGCTTGAAGGTCAGGGGGCGCGATAGATCCTACGAGCAGTACTTC
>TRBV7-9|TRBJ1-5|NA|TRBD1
CASSLGTGRGQPQHF
TGTGCCAGCAGCTTGGGGACAGGGCGAGGACAGCCCCAGCATTTT
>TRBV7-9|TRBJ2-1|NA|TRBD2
CASSSWTSGYNEQFF
TGTGCCAGCAGCAGCTGGACTAGCGGATACAATGAGCAGTTCTTC
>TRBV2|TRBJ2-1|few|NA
CASSAGRSRYNEQFF
TGTGCCAGCAGTGCCGGCCGGAGTAGGTACAATGAGCAGTTCTTC
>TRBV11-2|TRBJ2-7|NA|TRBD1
CASSVTGVPSYEQYF
TGTGCCAGCAGCGTCACAGGGGTCCCATCCTACGAGCAGTACTTC
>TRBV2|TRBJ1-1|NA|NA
CASSVRDANTEAFF
TGTGCCAGCAGTGTCCGGGACGCCAACACTGAAGCTTTCTTT
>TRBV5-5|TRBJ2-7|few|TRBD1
CASSLGVTGGYGEQYF
TGTGCCAGCAGCTTGGGCGTGACAGGGGGCTATGGCGAGCAGTACTTC
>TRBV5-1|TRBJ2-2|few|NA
CASSLVLGANTGELFF
TGCGCCAGCAGCTTGGTTCTGGGGGCGAACACCGGGGAGCTGTTTTTT
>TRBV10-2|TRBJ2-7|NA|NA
CASTLDRRVYEQYF
TGCGCCAGCACTCTGGACAGGAGGGTTTACGAGCAGTACTTC
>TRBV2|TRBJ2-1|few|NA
CASSALGSPNNEQFF
TGTGCCAGCAGTGCTTTGGGCAGTCCAAACAATGAGCAGTTCTTC
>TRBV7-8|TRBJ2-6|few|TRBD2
CASSLAGGAGANVLTF
TGTGCCAGCAGCTTAGCGGGGGGGGCTGGGGCCAACGTCCTGACTTTC
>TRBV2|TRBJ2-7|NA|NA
CASQIEGEQYF
TGTGCCAGCCAAATCGAGGGCGAGCAGTACTTC
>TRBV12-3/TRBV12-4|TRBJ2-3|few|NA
CASKAGPNTDTQYF
TGTGCCAGCAAAGCTGGACCTAACACAGATACGCAGTATTTT
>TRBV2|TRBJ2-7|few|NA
CASSTYLARYEQYF
TGTGCCAGCAGTACCTATCTAGCGCGCTACGAGCAGTACTTC
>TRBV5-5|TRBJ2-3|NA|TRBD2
CASSLGGLAGDTQYF
TGTGCCAGCAGCTTGGGGGGACTAGCTGGAGATACGCAGTATTTT
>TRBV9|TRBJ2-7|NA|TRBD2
CASSVEGTSGSYEQYF
TGTGCCAGCAGCGTAGAAGGGACTAGCGGCTCCTACGAGCAGTACTTC
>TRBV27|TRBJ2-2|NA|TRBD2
CASSLLSSGNTGELFF
TGTGCCAGCAGTTTATTGTCTAGCGGGAACACCGGGGAGCTGTTTTTT
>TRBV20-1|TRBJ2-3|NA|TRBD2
CSARDFSGGAPTQYF
TGCAGTGCTAGAGATTTTAGCGGGGGGGCTCCTACGCAGTATTTT
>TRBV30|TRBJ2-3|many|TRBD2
CANAGGSASTDTQYF
TGTGCCAACGCCGGGGGGTCTGCTAGCACAGATACGCAGTATTTT
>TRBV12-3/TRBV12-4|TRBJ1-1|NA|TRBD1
CASSLRTGWNTEAFF
TGTGCCAGCAGTTTACGGACAGGGTGGAACACTGAAGCTTTCTTT
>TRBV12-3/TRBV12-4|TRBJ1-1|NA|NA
CASSLGQTSFF
TGTGCCAGCAGTTTAGGGCAGACGTCTTTCTTT
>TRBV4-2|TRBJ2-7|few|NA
CASSQERNRASYEQYF
TGTGCCAGCAGCCAAGAGCGGAATAGGGCCTCCTACGAGCAGTACTTC
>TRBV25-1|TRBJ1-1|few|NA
CASSETFRNTEAFF
TGTGCCAGCAGTGAGACCTTTCGGAACACTGAAGCTTTCTTT
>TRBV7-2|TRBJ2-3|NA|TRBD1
CASSQTDRVTDTQYF
TGTGCCAGCAGCCAAACGGACAGGGTGACAGATACGCAGTATTTT
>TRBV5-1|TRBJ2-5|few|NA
CASSLGSSYQETQYF
TGCGCCAGCAGCTTGGGTTCTAGCTACCAAGAGACCCAGTACTTC
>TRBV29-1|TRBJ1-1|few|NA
CSVEPKGISNTEAFF
TGCAGCGTTGAACCGAAGGGAATATCGAACACTGAAGCTTTCTTT
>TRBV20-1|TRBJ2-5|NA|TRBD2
CSARAGLAPQAAETQYF
TGCAGTGCTAGGGCCGGACTAGCACCCCAGGCAGCAGAGACCCAGTACTTC
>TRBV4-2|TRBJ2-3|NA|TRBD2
CASSQDGTSGGDTQYF
TGTGCCAGCAGCCAAGACGGGACTAGCGGGGGAGATACGCAGTATTTT
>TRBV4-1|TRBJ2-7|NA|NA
CASSQVRQSYEQYF
TGCGCCAGCAGCCAAGTTAGACAGTCCTACGAGCAGTACTTC
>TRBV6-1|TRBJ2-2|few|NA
CASGQEPGTGELFF
TGTGCCAGCGGGCAAGAGCCGGGCACCGGGGAGCTGTTTTTT
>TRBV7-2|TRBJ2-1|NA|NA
CASSLVHSYAYNEQFF
TGTGCCAGCAGCTTAGTTCACTCGTACGCCTACAATGAGCAGTTCTTC
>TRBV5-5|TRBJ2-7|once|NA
CASSLVGGNAGEQYF
TGTGCCAGCAGCTTGGTCGGAGGCAACGCCGGCGAGCAGTACTTC
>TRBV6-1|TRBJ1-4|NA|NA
CASRGRINEKLFF
TGTGCCAGCAGGGGGAGGATAAATGAAAAACTGTTTTTT
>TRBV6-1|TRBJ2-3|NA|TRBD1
CASSEPGQGSATQYF
TGTGCCAGCAGTGAACCGGGACAGGGCTCGGCTACGCAGTATTTT
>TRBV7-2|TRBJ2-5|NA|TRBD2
CASSLAEGLSGGKQETQYF
TGTGCCAGCAGCTTAGCTGAGGGCCTTAGCGGGGGAAAGCAAGAGACCCAGTACTTC
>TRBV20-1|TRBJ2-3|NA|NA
CSARARQRPPDTQYF
TGCAGTGCTAGAGCTCGTCAGCGTCCCCCAGATACGCAGTATTTT
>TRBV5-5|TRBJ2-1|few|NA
CASSLVGRAPSEQFF
TGTGCCAGCAGCTTGGTGGGGAGAGCCCCAAGTGAGCAGTTCTTC
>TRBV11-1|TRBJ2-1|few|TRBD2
CASSLELAGGISYNEQFF
TGTGCCAGCAGCTTAGAACTAGCGGGGGGCATCTCCTACAATGAGCAGTTCTTC
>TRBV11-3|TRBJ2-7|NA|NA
CASSSVGAGEQYF
TGTGCCAGCAGCTCTGTAGGTGCCGGCGAGCAGTACTTC
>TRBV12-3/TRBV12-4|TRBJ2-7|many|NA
CASSPQGGYEQYF
TGTGCCAGCTCACCACAAGGGGGATACGAGCAGTACTTC
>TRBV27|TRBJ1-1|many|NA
CASSLSGAHTEAFF
TGTGCCAGCAGTTTATCAGGGGCCCACACTGAAGCTTTCTTT